Presented here are 13 T cell receptor beta chains from one specimen sequenced in a study of blood T cell repertoires in COVID-19. Profiling relied on immunoSEQ multiplex PCR, and the TCRdb table lists in-frame clones only, not all of them. The sample shows 75,000 to 90,000 clones, 78% of them seen only once. Sequenced material: peripheral blood. These receptors were collected from a man in his sixties with COVID-19, enrolled during active disease.

CDR3 sequence: CASSRREDPIYEQYF. Written as DNA, the CDR3 is TGTGCCAGCAGCCGACGGGAGGACCCTATATACGAGCAGTACTTC. This sequence joins TRBV11-3 and TRBJ2-7, with 7 bases aligning to TRBD2. Germline values: CDR1 SGHNT, CDR2 YENEEA. After removal of 5 bases from V and 4 bases from J, the junction contained 11 bases not matched to a gene. The CDR3 extends over 15 amino acids.

This clone was recorded a few times. V is TRBV9 and J is TRBJ2-3; maybe TRBD2 (6 bases). This CDR3 has 16 amino acids. Deletions cut 4 bases from V and 0 bases from J, with 15 bases between. Germline-derived CDR1 and CDR2 are SGDLS and YYNGEE. CDR3 DNA: TGTGCCAGCAGCTCCGCTAGCGTTTCTAGCACAGATACGCAGTATTTT. This encodes CASSSASVSSTDTQYF.

This chain joins TRBV25-1 and TRBJ1-2; 12 nucleotides align to TRBD1. CDR1 is MGHDK, CDR2 SYGVNS, per germline. The CDR3 contains 16 residues. V was pared by 3 bases and J by 6 bases, with 8 bases of the junction left unmatched. In DNA form, the CDR3 reads TGTGCCAGCAGTGATCAGGGGGGGACAGGGGGCCATGGCTACACCTTC. This encodes CASSDQGGTGGHGYTF.

V usage is TRBV7-9 and J usage is TRBJ1-1, with D unresolved. Germline V gene lookup returns CDR1 SEHNR and CDR2 FQNEAQ (reference sequence). This CDR3 comprises 13 residues. Trimming took off 1 base at V and 0 bases at J, with 3 bases between the two ends. The CDR3 bases are TGTGCCAGCAGCTTAGACATGAACACTGAAGCTTTCTTT. This sequence encodes CASSLDMNTEAFF.

The chain combines TRBV7-9 with TRBJ1-2; TRBD1 matches 8 bases. CDR1 is SEHNR, CDR2 FQNEAQ, per germline (reference sequence). The V gene end was trimmed by 4 bases and the J gene end by 4 bases; junction bases not matched to a gene: 5. The CDR3 length is 14 residues. The CDR3: CASSSTGAVYGYTF. CDR3 nucleotides: TGTGCCAGCAGCTCGACAGGGGCGGTCTATGGCTACACCTTC.

The gene calls are TRBV9 and TRBJ1-2, with 7 bases identical to TRBD1. The CDR3 has 14 residues. Germline CDR1 and CDR2: SGDLS and YYNGEE. V was clipped by 3 bases and J by 2 bases; unmatched bases: 4. DNA of the CDR3: TGTGCCAGCAGCGAGTCACAGGGGAACTATGGCTACACCTTC. Translation gives CASSESQGNYGYTF.

This clone was observed once. The rearrangement links TRBV7-9 to TRBJ2-7; D is unclear. The V gene's germline CDR1 is SEHNR and CDR2 FQNEAQ (reference sequence). V gave up 1 base and J gave up 4 bases, with 8 bases separating them. The CDR3 has 13 residues. Written as DNA, the CDR3 is TGTGCCAGCAGCTTAGTACACCAATACGAGCAGTACTTC. This translates into CASSLVHQYEQYF.

This clone has just one count. V gene TRBV19 combines with J gene TRBJ1-1; perhaps TRBD1 as D (6 bases). V gave up 4 bases and J gave up 3 bases, with 6 bases separating them. In germline, CDR1 is LNHDA, CDR2 SQIVND (reference sequence). The CDR3 runs to 12 residues. DNA for the CDR3: TGTGCCAGTAGTACAGGGGACACTGAAGCTTTCTTT. Protein product: CASSTGDTEAFF. Full variable domain (remainder filled in from reference TRBV19 and TRBJ1-1): DGGITQSPKYLFRKEGQNVTLSCEQNLNHDAMYWYRQDPGQGLRLIYYSQIVNDFQKGDIAEGYSVSREKKESFPLTVTSAQKNPTAFYLCASSTGDTEAFFGQGTRLTVV.

Written as DNA, the CDR3 is TGCGCCAGCGCCGGGGGGGTCCCCTTTACCTACAATGAGCAGTTCTTC. Its translation: CASAGGVPFTYNEQFF. The rearrangement links TRBV5-1 to TRBJ2-1; 8 positions match TRBD2. The germline V gene has CDR1 SGHRS and CDR2 YFSETQ. Trimming cost V 7 bases and J 2 bases; bases outside gene matches: 11. The CDR3 runs 16 residues.

The chain links TRBV29-1 to TRBJ1-4, with D perhaps matching TRBD1 (5 bases). V was clipped by 6 bases and J by 2 bases, with 10 bases between them. This CDR3 spans 13 amino acids. Germline V CDR1 and CDR2: SQVTM, ANQGSEA. The CDR3 loop is CSVSAGTNEKLFF. Written as DNA, the CDR3 is TGCAGCGTCTCGGCAGGGACTAATGAAAAACTGTTTTTT. The full variable domain, its missing parts supplied by reference TRBV29-1 and TRBJ1-4, is SAVISQKPSRDICQRGTSLTIQCQVDSQVTMMFWYRQQPGQSLTLIATANQGSEATYESGFVIDKFPISRPNLTFSTLTVSNMSPEDSSIYLCSVSAGTNEKLFFGSGTQLSVL.

The rearrangement uses TRBV5-1 and TRBJ2-7, with 7 bases matching TRBD1. J was trimmed by 1 base and V by 4 bases; bases with no gene match: 8. The germline V gene has CDR1 SGHRS and CDR2 YFSETQ. This CDR3 has 15 residues. For the CDR3, the DNA is TGCGCCAGCAGCGTACAGGGGATTCTTTCCTACGAGCAGTACTTC. Its translation: CASSVQGILSYEQYF.

This rearrangement joins TRBV18 to TRBJ2-3, with 10 bases lining up with TRBD1. The length of the CDR3 is 16 residues. CDR1 KGHSH and CDR2 LQKENI come from the germline V gene. V trimming: 2 bases; J trimming: 4 bases; junction bases outside the gene matches: 6. In DNA, the CDR3 is TGTGCCAGCTCACCAGGCCAGGGGACAGGGGCAGATACGCAGTATTTT. Its protein product is CASSPGQGTGADTQYF.

The genes are TRBV29-1 and TRBJ2-1; TRBD2 aligns across 7 bases. The V gene's germline CDR1 is SQVTM and CDR2 ANQGSEA. V shed 4 bases, J shed 5 bases, and the junction held 8 bases outside the gene matches. The CDR3 length is 14 residues. CDR3 nucleotide sequence: TGCAGCGTTGTCGGGGGGAGGGGAGACAATGAGCAGTTCTTC. It encodes CSVVGGRGDNEQFF.